The sequence of this TCR beta chain was determined in a study of cytomegalovirus exposure and HLA in healthy donors. General study findings and limits: In a later analysis, HLA-associated beta chains showed higher expansion and lower generation probabilities than comparable chains. What a later analysis showed was that several of the most significant clusters appeared linked to common viral pathogens. Reportedly, fewer N-insertions than the approximately 690-donor mean appeared in an Asian-associated ancestry cluster in a later analysis. Analyses of presence and absence presupposed an approximately uniform sequencing depth across donors.

The PCR was carried out with 60 Vbeta primers and 13 Jbeta primers. Using immunoSEQ multiplex PCR, the repertoire was profiled, and TCRdb retains in-frame clones only, with some absent. The sample lists about 160,000 clones, over 75% seen once, with 0.98% in the top ten. The CDR3 has 12 amino acids. Germline loops: CDR1 SGHTA, CDR2 FQGNSA. The V gene end was trimmed by 3 bases and the J gene end by 9 bases; junction bases not matched to a gene: 3. As regards this clone: The antigen remains undetermined.

This chain connects TRBV7-2 to TRBJ1-2, with 8 bases identical to TRBD1. The receptor's source is a woman aged 45 to 65 in good health and CMV-seropositive. The sample consisted of PBMCs. The CDR3 nucleotides are TGTGCCAGCAGCTTGAGGACAGGGAGCTACACCTTC. This sequence encodes CASSLRTGSYTF.